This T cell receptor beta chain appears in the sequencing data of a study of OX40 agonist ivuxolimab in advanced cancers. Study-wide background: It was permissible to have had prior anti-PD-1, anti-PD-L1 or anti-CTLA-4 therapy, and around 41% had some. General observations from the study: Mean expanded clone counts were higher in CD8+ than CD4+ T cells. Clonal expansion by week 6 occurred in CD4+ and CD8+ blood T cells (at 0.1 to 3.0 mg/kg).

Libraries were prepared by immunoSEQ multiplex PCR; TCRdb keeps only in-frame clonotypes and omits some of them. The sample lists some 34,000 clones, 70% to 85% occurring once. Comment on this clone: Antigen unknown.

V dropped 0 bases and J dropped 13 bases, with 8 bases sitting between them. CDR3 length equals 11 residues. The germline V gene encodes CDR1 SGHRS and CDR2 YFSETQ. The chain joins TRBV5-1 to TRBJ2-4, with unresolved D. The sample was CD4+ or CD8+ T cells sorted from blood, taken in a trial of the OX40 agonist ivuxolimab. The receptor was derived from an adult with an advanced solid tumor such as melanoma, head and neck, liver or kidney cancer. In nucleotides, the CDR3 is TGCGCCAGCAGCTTGGGAGTCAAGCAGTACTTC. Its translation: CASSLGVKQYF.